Sequencing of this T cell receptor (beta chain) was carried out in a study of T cell changes during pregnancy in multiple sclerosis. The repertoire was sequenced with immunoSEQ multiplex PCR; TCRdb's copy has only in-frame clones and lacks some. The repertoire consists of about 60,000 clones, with roughly 94% occurring once and the leading ten covering 0.2%. J gave up 0 bases and V 1 base, and 3 bases lay outside the gene matches. The germline V gene has CDR1 MGHRA and CDR2 YSYEKL. CDR3 length: 16 residues. The sample was CD4+ T cells from peripheral blood mononuclear cells, taken in the second trimester of pregnancy. The sequence derives from a female donor with multiple sclerosis, enrolled in a pregnancy study. The rearrangement links TRBV4-1 to TRBJ2-1, with TRBD2 identical over 7 bases. The CDR3 protein is CASSQVTGGSYNEQFF. The DNA for the CDR3 is TGCGCCAGCAGCCAAGTTACGGGAGGCTCCTACAATGAGCAGTTCTTC.